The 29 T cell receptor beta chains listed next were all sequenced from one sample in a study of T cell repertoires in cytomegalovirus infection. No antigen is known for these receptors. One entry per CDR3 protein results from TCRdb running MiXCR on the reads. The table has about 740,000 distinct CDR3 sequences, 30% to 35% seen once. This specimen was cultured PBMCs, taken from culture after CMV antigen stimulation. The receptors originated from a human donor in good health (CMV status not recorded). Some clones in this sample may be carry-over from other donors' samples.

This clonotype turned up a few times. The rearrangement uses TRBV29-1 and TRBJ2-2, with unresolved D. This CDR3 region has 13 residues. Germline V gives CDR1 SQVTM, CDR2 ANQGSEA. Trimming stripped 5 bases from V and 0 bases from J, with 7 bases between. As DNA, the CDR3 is TGCAGCGTTCCCGCCTCGAACACCGGGGAGCTGTTTTTT. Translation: CSVPASNTGELFF.

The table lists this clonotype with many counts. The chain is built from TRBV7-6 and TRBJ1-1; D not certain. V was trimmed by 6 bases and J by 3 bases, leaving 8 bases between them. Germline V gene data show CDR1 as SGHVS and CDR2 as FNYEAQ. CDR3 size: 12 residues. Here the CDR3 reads CASRSSYTEAFF. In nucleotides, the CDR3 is TGTGCCAGCAGATCCTCGTACACTGAAGCTTTCTTT.

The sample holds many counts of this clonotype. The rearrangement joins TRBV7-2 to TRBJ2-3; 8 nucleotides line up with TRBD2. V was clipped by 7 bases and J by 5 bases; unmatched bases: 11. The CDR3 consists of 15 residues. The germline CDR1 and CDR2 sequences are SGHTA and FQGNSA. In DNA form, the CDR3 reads TGTGCCAGCACCCTCGAAGCGGGAGTGCTAGATACGCAGTATTTT. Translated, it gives CASTLEAGVLDTQYF.

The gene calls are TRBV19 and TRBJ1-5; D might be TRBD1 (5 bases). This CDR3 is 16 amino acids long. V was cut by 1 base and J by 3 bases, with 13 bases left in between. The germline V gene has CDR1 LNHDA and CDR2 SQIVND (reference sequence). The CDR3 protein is CASSIGLGTFNQPQHF. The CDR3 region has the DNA TGTGCCAGTAGTATAGGGTTAGGGACTTTCAATCAGCCCCAGCATTTT.

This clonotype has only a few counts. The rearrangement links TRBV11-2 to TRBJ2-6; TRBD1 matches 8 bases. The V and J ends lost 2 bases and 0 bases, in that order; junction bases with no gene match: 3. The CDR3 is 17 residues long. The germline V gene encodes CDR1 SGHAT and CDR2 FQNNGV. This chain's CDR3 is CASSLTGGSSGANVLTF. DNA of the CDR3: TGTGCCAGCAGCTTAACAGGGGGTTCCTCTGGGGCCAACGTCCTGACTTTC.

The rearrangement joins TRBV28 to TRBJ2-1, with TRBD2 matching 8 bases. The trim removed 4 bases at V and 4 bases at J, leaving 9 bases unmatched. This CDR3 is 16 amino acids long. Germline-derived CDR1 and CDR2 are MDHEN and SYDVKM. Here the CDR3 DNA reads TGTGCCAGCAGTTCAGCCGGGACTAGGGCATACAATGAGCAGTTCTTC. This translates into CASSSAGTRAYNEQFF. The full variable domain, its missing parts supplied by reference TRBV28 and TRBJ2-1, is DVKVTQSSRYLVKRTGEKVFLECVQDMDHENMFWYRQDPGLGLRLIYFSYDVKMKEKGDIPEGYSVSREKKERFSLILESASTNQTSMYLCASSSAGTRAYNEQFFGPGTRLTVL.

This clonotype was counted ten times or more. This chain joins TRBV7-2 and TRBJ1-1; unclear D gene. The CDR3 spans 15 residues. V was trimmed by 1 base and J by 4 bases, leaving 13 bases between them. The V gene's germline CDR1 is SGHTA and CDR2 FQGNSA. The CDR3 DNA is TGTGCCAGCAGCTTAGAGGTAGGGCGCGCCACTGAAGCTTTCTTT. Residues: CASSLEVGRATEAFF. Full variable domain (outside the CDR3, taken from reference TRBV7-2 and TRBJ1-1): GAGVSQSPSNKVTEKGKDVELRCDPISGHTALYWYRQSLGQGLEFLIYFQGNSAPDKSGLPSDRFSAERTGGSVSTLTIQRTQQEDSAVYLCASSLEVGRATEAFFGQGTRLTVV.

DNA for the CDR3: TGTGCCATCAGTGACGGCGGGACGGAGAACTATGGCTACACCTTC. It yields the protein CAISDGGTENYGYTF. The V gene is TRBV10-3, the J gene TRBJ1-2; possible D gene TRBD1, 5 bases. The CDR3 runs to 15 residues. V lost 3 bases and J 2 bases, leaving 13 bases between the germline ends. Per the germline V gene, CDR1 is ENHRY and CDR2 is SYGVKD.

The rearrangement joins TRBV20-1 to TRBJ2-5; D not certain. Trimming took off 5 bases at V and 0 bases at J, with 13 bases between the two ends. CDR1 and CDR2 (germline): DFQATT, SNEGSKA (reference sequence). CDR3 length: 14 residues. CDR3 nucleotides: TGCAGTGCTGCCGGTCGGCTCAACCAAGAGACCCAGTACTTC. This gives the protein CSAAGRLNQETQYF.

CDR3 coding DNA: TGTGCCAGCAAAGGACACTTTTACACCTTC. Translated: CASKGHFYTF. The rearrangement uses TRBV6-6 and TRBJ1-2, with D perhaps TRBD1 (5 bases). Trimming took off 7 bases at V and 11 bases at J, with 11 bases between the two ends. This CDR3 spans 10 amino acids. Germline V lookup: CDR1 MNHNY, CDR2 SVGAGI (reference sequence).

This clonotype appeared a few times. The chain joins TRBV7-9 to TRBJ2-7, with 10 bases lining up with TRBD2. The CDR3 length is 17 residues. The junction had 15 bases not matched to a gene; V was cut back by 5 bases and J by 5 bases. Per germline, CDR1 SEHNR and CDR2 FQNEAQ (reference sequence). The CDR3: CASSPRTLPSGSHEQYF. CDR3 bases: TGTGCCAGCAGCCCACGTACTCTGCCTAGCGGGAGCCACGAGCAGTACTTC.

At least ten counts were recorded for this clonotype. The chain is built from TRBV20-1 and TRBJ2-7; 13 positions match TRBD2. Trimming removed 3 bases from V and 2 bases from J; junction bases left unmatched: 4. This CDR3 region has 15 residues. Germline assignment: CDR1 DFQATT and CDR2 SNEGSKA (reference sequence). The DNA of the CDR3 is TGCAGTGCTAGGTGGACTAGCGGGGGCCCCTACGAGCAGTACTTC. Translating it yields CSARWTSGGPYEQYF.

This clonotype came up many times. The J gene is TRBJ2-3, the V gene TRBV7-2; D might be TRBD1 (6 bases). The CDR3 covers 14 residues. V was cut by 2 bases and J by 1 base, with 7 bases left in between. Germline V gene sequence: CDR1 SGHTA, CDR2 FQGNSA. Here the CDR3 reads CASSLQGRTDTQYF. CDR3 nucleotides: TGTGCCAGCAGCTTACAGGGGCGCACAGATACGCAGTATTTT.

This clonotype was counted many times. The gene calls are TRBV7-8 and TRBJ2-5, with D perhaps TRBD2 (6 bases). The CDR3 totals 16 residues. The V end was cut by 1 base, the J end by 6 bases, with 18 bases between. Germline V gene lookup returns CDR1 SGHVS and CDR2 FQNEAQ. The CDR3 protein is CASSLELSGYRKTQYF. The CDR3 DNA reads TGTGCCAGCAGCTTAGAACTTAGCGGATACCGGAAGACCCAGTACTTC.

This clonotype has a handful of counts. CDR3: CASSPRDGGYTF. The CDR3 nucleotides are TGTGCCAGTAGTCCCAGGGACGGCGGCTACACCTTC. The gene calls are TRBV19 and TRBJ1-2, with D perhaps matching TRBD1 (5 bases). The CDR3 runs to 12 residues. Germline lookup yields CDR1 LNHDA and CDR2 SQIVND (reference sequence). V was trimmed by 5 bases and J by 8 bases, leaving 12 bases between them.

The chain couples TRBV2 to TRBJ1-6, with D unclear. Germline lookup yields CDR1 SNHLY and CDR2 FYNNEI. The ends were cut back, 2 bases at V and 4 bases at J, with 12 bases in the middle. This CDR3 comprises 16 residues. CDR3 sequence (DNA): TGTGCCAGCAGTGAAAGGGCAGGTGGATATAATTCACCCCTCCACTTT. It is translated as CASSERAGGYNSPLHF.

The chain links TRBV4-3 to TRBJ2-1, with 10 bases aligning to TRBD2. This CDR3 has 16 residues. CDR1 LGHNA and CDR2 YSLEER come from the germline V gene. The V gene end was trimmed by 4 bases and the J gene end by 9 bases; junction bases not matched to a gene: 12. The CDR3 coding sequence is TGCGCCAGCAGCCCCCGGGGTCAGCGGGAGGGCATTGAGCAGTTCTTC. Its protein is CASSPRGQREGIEQFF.

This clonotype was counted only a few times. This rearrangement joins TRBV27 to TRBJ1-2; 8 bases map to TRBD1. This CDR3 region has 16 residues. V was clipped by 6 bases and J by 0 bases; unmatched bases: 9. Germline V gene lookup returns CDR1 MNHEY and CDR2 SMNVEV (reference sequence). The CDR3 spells CASSRTGLLSNYGYTF. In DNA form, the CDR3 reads TGTGCCAGCAGCCGGACAGGGTTACTCTCTAACTATGGCTACACCTTC.

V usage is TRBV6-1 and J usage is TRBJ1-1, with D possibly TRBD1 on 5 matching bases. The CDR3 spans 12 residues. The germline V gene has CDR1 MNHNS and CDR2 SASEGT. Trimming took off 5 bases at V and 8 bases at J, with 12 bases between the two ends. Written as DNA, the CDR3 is TGTGCCAGCAGTAGCAGGGAGAGGGAAGCTTTCTTT. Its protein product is CASSSREREAFF.

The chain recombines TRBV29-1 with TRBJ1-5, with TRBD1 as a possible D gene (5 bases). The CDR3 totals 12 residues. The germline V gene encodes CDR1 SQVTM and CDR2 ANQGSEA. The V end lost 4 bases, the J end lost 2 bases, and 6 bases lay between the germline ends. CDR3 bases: TGCAGCGTTGTGACAGGCAATCAGCCCCAGCATTTT. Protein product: CSVVTGNQPQHF.

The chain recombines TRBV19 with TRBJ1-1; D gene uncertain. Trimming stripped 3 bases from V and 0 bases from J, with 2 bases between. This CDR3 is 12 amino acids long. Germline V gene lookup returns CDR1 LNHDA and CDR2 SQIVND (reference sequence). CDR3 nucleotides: TGTGCCAGTAGTATTGTGAACACTGAAGCTTTCTTT. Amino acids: CASSIVNTEAFF.

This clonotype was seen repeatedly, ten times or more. CDR3 nucleotide sequence: TGTGCCAGCACCCTCTCTCAGAGCATGAACACTGAAGCTTTCTTT. Amino acid sequence: CASTLSQSMNTEAFF. The chain couples TRBV7-9 to TRBJ1-1; no reliable D call. Germline-derived CDR1 and CDR2 are SEHNR and FQNEAQ (reference sequence). This CDR3 comprises 15 residues. Between the trimmed V and J ends, which lost 7 bases and 0 bases, there was a span of 15 bases.

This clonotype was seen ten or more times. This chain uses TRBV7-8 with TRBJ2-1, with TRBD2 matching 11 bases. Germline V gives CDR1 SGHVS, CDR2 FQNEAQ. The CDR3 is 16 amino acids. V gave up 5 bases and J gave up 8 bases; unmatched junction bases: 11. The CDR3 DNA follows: TGTGCCAGCAGCCCCCAGACTAGCGGGACTACAGATGAGCAGTTCTTC. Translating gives CASSPQTSGTTDEQFF.

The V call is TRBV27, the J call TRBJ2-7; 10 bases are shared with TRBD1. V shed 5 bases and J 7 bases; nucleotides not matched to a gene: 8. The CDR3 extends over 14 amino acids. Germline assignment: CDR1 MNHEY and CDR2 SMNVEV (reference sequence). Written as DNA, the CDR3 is TGTGCCAGCAGTCCGGGACAGGGGCAGAGGGAGCAGTACTTC. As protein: CASSPGQGQREQYF.

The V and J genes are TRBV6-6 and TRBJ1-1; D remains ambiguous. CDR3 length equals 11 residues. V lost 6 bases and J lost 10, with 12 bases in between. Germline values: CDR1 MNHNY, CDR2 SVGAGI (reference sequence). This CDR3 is CASSIRTPAFF. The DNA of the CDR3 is TGTGCCAGCAGCATCCGGACCCCAGCTTTCTTT.

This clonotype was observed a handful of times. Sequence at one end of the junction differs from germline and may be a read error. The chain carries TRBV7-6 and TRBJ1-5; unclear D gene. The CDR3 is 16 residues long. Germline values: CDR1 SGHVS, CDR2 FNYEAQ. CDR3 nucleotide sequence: TGTGCCAGCAGCCTAGCAGGTTGGGCTCCGAATCAGCCCCAGCATTTT. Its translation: CASSLAGWAPNQPQHF. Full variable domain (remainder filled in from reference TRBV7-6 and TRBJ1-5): GAGVSQSPRYKVTKRGQDVALRCDPISGHVSLYWYRQALGQGPEFLTYFNYEAQQDKSGLPNDRFSAERPEGSISTLTIQRTEQRDSAMYRCASSLAGWAPNQPQHFGDGTRLSIL.

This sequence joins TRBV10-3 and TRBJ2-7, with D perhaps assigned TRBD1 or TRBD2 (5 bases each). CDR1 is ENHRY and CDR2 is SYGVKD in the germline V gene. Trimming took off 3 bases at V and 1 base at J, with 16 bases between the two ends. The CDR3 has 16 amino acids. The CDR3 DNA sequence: TGTGCCATCAGTGATACCCTGGGGCTAGCTTCCTACGAGCAGTACTTC. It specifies CAISDTLGLASYEQYF.

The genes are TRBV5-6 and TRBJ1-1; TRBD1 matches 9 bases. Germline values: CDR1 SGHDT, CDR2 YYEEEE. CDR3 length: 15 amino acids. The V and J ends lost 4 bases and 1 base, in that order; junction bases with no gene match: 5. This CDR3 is CASSPTTGGNTEAFF. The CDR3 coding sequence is TGTGCCAGCAGCCCGACGACAGGGGGGAACACTGAAGCTTTCTTT.

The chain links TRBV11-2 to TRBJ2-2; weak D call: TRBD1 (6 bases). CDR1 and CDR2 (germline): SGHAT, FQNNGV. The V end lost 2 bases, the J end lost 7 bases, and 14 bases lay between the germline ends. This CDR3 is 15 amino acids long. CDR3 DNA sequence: TGTGCCAGCAGCTTACTAGGGGGTCCGATCGGGGAGCTGTTTTTT. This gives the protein CASSLLGGPIGELFF.